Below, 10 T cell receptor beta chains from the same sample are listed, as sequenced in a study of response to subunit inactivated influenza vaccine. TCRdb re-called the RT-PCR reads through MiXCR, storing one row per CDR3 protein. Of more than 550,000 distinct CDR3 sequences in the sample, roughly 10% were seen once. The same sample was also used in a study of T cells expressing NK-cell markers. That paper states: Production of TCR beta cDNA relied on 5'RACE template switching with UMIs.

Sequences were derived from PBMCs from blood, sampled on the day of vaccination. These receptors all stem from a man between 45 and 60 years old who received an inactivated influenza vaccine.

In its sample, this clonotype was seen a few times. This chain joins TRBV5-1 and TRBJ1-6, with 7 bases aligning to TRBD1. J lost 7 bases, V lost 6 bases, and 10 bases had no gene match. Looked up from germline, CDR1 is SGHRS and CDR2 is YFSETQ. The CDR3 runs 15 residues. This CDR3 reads CASTRSGQPNSPLHF. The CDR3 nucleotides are TGCGCCAGCACCAGGTCGGGACAGCCAAATTCACCCCTCCACTTT.

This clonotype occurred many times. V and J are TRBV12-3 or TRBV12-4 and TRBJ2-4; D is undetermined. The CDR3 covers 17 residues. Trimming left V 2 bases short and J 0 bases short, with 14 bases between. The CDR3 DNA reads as TGTGCCAGCAGTTTATCATGGCAGAGTCTAGCCAAAAACATTCAGTACTTC. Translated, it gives CASSLSWQSLAKNIQYF.

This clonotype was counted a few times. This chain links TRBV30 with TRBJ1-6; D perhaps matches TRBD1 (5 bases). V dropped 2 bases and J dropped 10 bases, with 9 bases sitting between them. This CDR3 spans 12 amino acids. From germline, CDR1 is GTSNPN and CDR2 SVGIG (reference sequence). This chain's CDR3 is CAWSRTRSPLHF. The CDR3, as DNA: TGTGCCTGGAGTCGGACACGCTCACCCCTCCACTTT.

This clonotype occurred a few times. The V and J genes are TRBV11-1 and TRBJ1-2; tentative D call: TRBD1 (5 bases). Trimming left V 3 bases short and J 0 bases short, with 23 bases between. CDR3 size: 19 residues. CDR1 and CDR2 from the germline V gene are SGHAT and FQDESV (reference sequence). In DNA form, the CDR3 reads TGTGCCAGCAGCTTCGGCAATCATCGGGACCGAGTTACTAACTATGGCTACACCTTC. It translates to CASSFGNHRDRVTNYGYTF.

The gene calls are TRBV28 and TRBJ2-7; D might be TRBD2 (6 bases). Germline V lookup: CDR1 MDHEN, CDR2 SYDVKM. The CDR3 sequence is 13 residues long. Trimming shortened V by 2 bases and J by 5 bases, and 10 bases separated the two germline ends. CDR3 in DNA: TGTGCCAGCAGTTTAGGGGGGATAAACGAGCAGTACTTC. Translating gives CASSLGGINEQYF. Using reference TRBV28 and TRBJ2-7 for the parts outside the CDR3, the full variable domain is DVKVTQSSRYLVKRTGEKVFLECVQDMDHENMFWYRQDPGLGLRLIYFSYDVKMKEKGDIPEGYSVSREKKERFSLILESASTNQTSMYLCASSLGGINEQYFGPGTRLTVT.

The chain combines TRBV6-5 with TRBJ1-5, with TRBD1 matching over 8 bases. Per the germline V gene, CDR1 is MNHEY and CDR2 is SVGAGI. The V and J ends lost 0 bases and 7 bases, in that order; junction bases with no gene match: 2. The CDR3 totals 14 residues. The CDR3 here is CASSYSDREQPQHF. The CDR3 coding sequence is TGTGCCAGCAGTTACTCGGACAGGGAACAGCCCCAGCATTTT.

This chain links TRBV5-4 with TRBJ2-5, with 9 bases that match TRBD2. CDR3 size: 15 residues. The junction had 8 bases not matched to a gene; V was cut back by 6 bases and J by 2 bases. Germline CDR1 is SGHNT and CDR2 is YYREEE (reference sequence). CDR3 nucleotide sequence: TGTGCCAGCAACTCAGCGGGGGGTTGGCAAGAGACCCAGTACTTC. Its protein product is CASNSAGGWQETQYF.

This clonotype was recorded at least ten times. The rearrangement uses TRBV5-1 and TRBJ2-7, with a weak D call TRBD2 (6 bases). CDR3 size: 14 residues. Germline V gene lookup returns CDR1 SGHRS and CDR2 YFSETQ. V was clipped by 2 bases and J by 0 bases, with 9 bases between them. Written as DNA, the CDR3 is TGCGCCAGCAGCTTTTACGGGGGCTCCTACGAGCAGTACTTC. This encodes CASSFYGGSYEQYF.

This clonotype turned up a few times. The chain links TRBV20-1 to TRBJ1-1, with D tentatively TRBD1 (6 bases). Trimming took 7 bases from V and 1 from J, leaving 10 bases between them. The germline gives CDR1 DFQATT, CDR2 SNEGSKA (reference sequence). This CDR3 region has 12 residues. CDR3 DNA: TGCAGTGTAGGCAGGGGGAACACTGAAGCTTTCTTT. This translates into CSVGRGNTEAFF.

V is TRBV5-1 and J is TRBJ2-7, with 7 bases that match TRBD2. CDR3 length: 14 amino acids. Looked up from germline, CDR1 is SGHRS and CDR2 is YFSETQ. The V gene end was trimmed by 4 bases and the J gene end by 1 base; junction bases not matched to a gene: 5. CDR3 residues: CASSRQAGSYEQYF. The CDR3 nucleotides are TGCGCCAGCAGCCGTCAAGCGGGATCCTACGAGCAGTACTTC.